One and the same sample provided the 10 T cell receptor beta chains below, sequenced in a study of early T cells in non-severe SARS-CoV-2 infection. Using its own MiXCR run on the 5' RACE reads, TCRdb lists one record per CDR3 protein. Among approximately 32,000 distinct CDR3 sequences listed, about 3.9% were seen once. Material: whole blood. These receptors originate from an adult who was a healthcare worker with PCR-confirmed SARS-CoV-2 infection or an uninfected control (not recorded which).

This clonotype has ten or more counts. The chain's CDR3 is CSVELHSGANVLTF. CDR3 bases: TGCAGCGTTGAACTCCACTCTGGGGCCAACGTCCTGACTTTC. The V gene is TRBV29-1, the J gene TRBJ2-6; D call uncertain. The CDR3 runs to 14 residues. Trimming removed 2 bases at V and 0 bases at J, with 5 bases between. Per the germline V gene, CDR1 is SQVTM and CDR2 is ANQGSEA.

Ten or more counts support this clonotype. The chain has TRBV29-1 and TRBJ1-2; TRBD1 aligns across 7 bases. Losses at the gene ends were 4 bases for V and 5 bases for J; bases not matched to a gene: 1. Germline CDR1 is SQVTM and CDR2 is ANQGSEA. CDR3 length equals 11 residues. CDR3 loop: CSVVTGYGYTF. The CDR3 nucleotides read TGCAGCGTTGTGACAGGGTATGGCTACACCTTC.

This clonotype was detected only a few times. The chain recombines TRBV7-2 with TRBJ2-2; D gene unclear. The CDR3 loop spans 16 amino acids. CDR1 is SGHTA and CDR2 is FQGNSA in the germline V gene. V gave up 3 bases and J gave up 0 bases, with 11 bases separating them. The CDR3 DNA follows: TGTGCCAGCAGCTTTGTCCCCCGTCCGAACACCGGGGAGCTGTTTTTT. This sequence encodes CASSFVPRPNTGELFF.

This clonotype was seen at least ten times. The chain carries TRBV11-2 and TRBJ2-7; D tentatively fits TRBD1 or TRBD2 (5 bases each). The germline V gene has CDR1 SGHAT and CDR2 FQNNGV. This CDR3 spans 15 amino acids. Trimming stripped 0 bases from V and 2 bases from J, with 11 bases between. The CDR3 bases are TGTGCCAGCAGCTTAGATGGGACGGCCACCTACGAGCAGTACTTC. Its protein product is CASSLDGTATYEQYF.

This clonotype turned up a few times. V usage is TRBV9 and J usage is TRBJ2-3; D gene ambiguous. The CDR3 has 17 residues. CDR1 is SGDLS, CDR2 YYNGEE, per germline. V lost 4 bases, J lost 2 bases, and 20 bases lay in between. The CDR3 coding sequence is TGTGCCAGCAGCACCAACCGCCTTGGCAAGTTCACAGATACGCAGTATTTT. Its translation: CASSTNRLGKFTDTQYF.

This clonotype was recorded a few times. This sequence joins TRBV5-6 and TRBJ2-1; D unresolved. V was shortened by 3 bases and J by 13 bases, with 14 bases between the two germline ends. This CDR3 is 12 amino acids long. Germline V gives CDR1 SGHDT, CDR2 YYEEEE. The CDR3 bases are TGTGCCAGCAGCTCCGCTTTGTACGGTCAGTTCTTC. It codes for CASSSALYGQFF.

This clonotype was picked up many times. The chain couples TRBV28 to TRBJ2-7; 7 bases agree with TRBD2. Germline loops: CDR1 MDHEN, CDR2 SYDVKM. The CDR3 covers 15 residues. V lost 0 bases, J lost 1 base, and 3 bases stayed unmatched. The CDR3 region has the DNA TGTGCCAGCAGTTTATGGGAGGGAGGGTCCTACGAGCAGTACTTC. Its protein is CASSLWEGGSYEQYF.

At least ten counts were recorded for this clonotype. The chain combines TRBV6-1 with TRBJ1-2; 10 nucleotides match TRBD1. CDR3 length: 13 residues. Per the germline V gene, CDR1 is MNHNS and CDR2 is SASEGT. V gave up 6 bases and J gave up 6 bases; unmatched junction bases: 4. CDR3 coding DNA: TGTGCCAGCAGAAGACAGGGGGCGAATGGCTACACCTTC. Translating gives CASRRQGANGYTF.

This clonotype was observed many times. The DNA for the CDR3 is TGTGCCAGCAGCTTAGCGCTGCTGGACAGGGGTTCCTACGAGCAGTACTTC. This codes for CASSLALLDRGSYEQYF. The genes are TRBV7-8 and TRBJ2-7; 9 bases agree with TRBD1. This CDR3 has 17 amino acids. V was pared by 0 bases and J by 1 base, with 7 bases of the junction left unmatched. Germline CDR1 and CDR2: SGHVS and FQNEAQ.

This clonotype showed up many times. V is TRBV12-3 or TRBV12-4 and J is TRBJ1-5; TRBD1 might be the D (6 bases). With 8 bases removed from V and 0 bases from J, the gap between germline ends came to 14 bases. CDR3 length equals 15 residues. DNA of the CDR3: TGTGCCAGCCTTAAAGGGGGTTATAGCAATCAGCCCCAGCATTTT. Amino acid sequence: CASLKGGYSNQPQHF.